These T cell receptor beta chains were read from a single sample in a study of blood T cell repertoires in COVID-19. Some clones are missing from TCRdb's copy, which holds only in-frame ones; the method was immunoSEQ multiplex PCR. There are over 95,000 clones in the sample; about 90% occur only once, and approximately 4.5% lies in the top ten. Sample: peripheral blood. The receptors were sampled from a woman in her 50s with acute or convalescent COVID-19. Each CDR3 is given with its conserved first and last residue. D genes are given only for firm matches. Clone size is given for some rows only: seen once, a few or many times, or a class if the clone is expanded.

J gene: TRBJ1-4
V gene: TRBV6-1
D gene: TRBD1
clone size: NA
CDR3 protein: CASSEGFTGGLNEKLFF
CDR3 DNA: TGTGCCAGCAGTGAGGGGTTCACAGGGGGGCTTAATGAAAAACTGTTTTTT

J gene: TRBJ2-1
V gene: TRBV10-3
D gene: TRBD2
clone size: NA
CDR3 protein: CAIKGLAEGEQFF
CDR3 DNA: TGTGCCATCAAGGGACTAGCGGAGGGTGAGCAGTTCTTC

J gene: TRBJ1-5
V gene: TRBV28
D gene: NA
clone size: NA
CDR3 protein: CASKTDPSNQPQHF
CDR3 DNA: TGTGCCAGCAAGACAGATCCTAGCAATCAGCCCCAGCATTTT

J gene: TRBJ2-1
V gene: TRBV24-1
D gene: TRBD2
clone size: NA
CDR3 protein: CATSDPTSETVPYNEQFF
CDR3 DNA: TGTGCCACCAGTGATCCGACTAGCGAGACTGTCCCCTACAATGAGCAGTTCTTC

J gene: TRBJ2-4
V gene: TRBV28
D gene: NA
clone size: NA
CDR3 protein: CASSLPAERNIQYF
CDR3 DNA: TGTGCCAGCAGTTTACCCGCCGAGCGGAACATTCAGTACTTC

J gene: TRBJ1-2
V gene: TRBV11-3
D gene: NA
clone size: NA
CDR3 protein: CASSLVIHRTLNTKVSGYTF
CDR3 DNA: TGTGCCAGCAGCTTAGTCATCCACCGCACCCTAAATACGAAAGTTTCGGGCTACACCTTC

J gene: TRBJ2-3
V gene: TRBV4-1
D gene: TRBD2
clone size: NA
CDR3 protein: CASSQPAIGRTRYF
CDR3 DNA: TGCGCCAGCAGCCAACCCGCTATCGGGAGGACCCGGTATTTT

J gene: TRBJ1-2
V gene: TRBV29-1
D gene: NA
clone size: NA
CDR3 protein: CSVEATGLGYGYTF
CDR3 DNA: TGCAGCGTTGAAGCCACAGGGCTTGGGTATGGCTACACCTTC

J gene: TRBJ2-7
V gene: TRBV6-5
D gene: NA
clone size: NA
CDR3 protein: CASSQNNYEQYF
CDR3 DNA: TGTGCCAGCAGCCAGAACAACTACGAGCAGTACTTC

J gene: TRBJ1-2
V gene: TRBV27
D gene: TRBD1
clone size: NA
CDR3 protein: CASSFSQGANYGYTF
CDR3 DNA: TGTGCCAGCAGTTTCTCCCAGGGGGCGAACTATGGCTACACCTTC

J gene: TRBJ1-2
V gene: TRBV4-3
D gene: NA
clone size: once
CDR3 protein: CASSQAGSLYGYTF
CDR3 DNA: TGCGCCAGCAGCCAAGCCGGGTCCCTATATGGCTACACCTTC

J gene: TRBJ2-3
V gene: TRBV15
D gene: NA
clone size: NA
CDR3 protein: CATSIPGSDTQYF
CDR3 DNA: TGTGCCACCAGCATACCTGGCTCAGATACGCAGTATTTT

J gene: TRBJ2-1
V gene: TRBV10-2
D gene: NA
clone size: NA
CDR3 protein: CASSEDRSSYNEQFF
CDR3 DNA: TGCGCCAGCAGTGAAGACAGGAGCTCCTACAATGAGCAGTTCTTC

J gene: TRBJ1-1
V gene: TRBV6-5
D gene: NA
clone size: NA
CDR3 protein: CASSYSSGEAFF
CDR3 DNA: TGTGCCAGCAGTTACTCGTCGGGGGAAGCTTTCTTT